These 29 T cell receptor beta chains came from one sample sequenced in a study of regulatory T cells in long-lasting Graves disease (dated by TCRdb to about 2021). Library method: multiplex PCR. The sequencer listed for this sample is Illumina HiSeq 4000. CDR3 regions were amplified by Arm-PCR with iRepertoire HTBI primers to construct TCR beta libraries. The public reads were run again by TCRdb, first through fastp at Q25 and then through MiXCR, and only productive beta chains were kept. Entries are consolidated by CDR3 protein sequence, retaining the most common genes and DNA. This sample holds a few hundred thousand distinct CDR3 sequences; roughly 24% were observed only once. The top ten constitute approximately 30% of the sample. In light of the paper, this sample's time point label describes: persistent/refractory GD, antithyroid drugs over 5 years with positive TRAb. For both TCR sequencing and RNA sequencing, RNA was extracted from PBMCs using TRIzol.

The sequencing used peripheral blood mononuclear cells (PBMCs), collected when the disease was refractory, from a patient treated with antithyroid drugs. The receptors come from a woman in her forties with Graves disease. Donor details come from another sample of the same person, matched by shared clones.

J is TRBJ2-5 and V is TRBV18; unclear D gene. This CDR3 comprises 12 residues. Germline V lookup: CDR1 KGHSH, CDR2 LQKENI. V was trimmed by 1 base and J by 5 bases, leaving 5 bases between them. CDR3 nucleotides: TGTGCCAGCTCACCACAGCTGGAGACCCAGTACTTC. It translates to CASSPQLETQYF.

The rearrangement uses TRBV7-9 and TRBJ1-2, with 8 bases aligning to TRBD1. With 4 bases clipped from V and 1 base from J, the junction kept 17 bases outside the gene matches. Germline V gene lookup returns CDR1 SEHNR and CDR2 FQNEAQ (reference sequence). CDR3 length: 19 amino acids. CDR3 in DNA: TGTGCCAGCAGCTCCACGAGAATCGGGACAGGTACCATTAACTATGGCTACACCTTC. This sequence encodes CASSSTRIGTGTINYGYTF.

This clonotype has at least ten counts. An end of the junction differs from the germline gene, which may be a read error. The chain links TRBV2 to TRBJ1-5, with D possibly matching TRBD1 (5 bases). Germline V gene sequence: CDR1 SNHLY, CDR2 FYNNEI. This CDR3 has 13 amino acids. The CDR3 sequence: CASREGTIQPQHF. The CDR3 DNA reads TGTGCCAGCAGAGAAGGGACCATCCAGCCCCAGCATTTT.

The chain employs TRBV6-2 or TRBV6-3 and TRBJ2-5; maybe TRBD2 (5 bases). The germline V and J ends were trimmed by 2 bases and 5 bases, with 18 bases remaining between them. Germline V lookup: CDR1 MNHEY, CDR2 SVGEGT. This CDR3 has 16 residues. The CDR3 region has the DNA TGTGCCAGCAGTTACGATGGGAGTGGAACTTGGGAGACCCAGTACTTC. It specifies CASSYDGSGTWETQYF.

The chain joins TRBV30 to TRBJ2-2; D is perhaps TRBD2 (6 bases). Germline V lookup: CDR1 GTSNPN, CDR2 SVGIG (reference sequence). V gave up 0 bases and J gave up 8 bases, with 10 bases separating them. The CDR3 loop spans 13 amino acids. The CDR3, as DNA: TGTGCCTGGAGTGTACCGGGGGTAGGGGAGCTGTTTTTT. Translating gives CAWSVPGVGELFF.

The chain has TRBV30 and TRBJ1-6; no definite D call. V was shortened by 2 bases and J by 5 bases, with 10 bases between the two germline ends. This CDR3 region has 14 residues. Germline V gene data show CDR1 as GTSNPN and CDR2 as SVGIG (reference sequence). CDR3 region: CAWSQQIDNSPLHF. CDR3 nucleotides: TGTGCCTGGAGTCAACAGATAGATAATTCACCCCTCCACTTT. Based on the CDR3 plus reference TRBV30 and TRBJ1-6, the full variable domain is SQTIHQWPATLVQPVGSPLSLECTVEGTSNPNLYWYRQAAGRGLQLLFYSVGIGQISSEVPQNLSASRPQDRQFILSSKKLLLSDSGFYLCAWSQQIDNSPLHFGNGTRLTVT.

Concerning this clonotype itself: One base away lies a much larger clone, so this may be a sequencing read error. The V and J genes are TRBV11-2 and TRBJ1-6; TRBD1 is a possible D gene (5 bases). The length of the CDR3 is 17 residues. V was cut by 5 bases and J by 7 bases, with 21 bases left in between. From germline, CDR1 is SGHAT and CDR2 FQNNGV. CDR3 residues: CASSLRDLSGENSPLHF. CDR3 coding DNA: TGTGCCAGCAGCCTCCGGGACCTCTCCGGCGAGAATTCACCCCTCCACTTT.

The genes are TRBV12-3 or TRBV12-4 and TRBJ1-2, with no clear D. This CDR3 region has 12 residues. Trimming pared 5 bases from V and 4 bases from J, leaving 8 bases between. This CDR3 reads CASSREIYGYTF. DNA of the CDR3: TGTGCCAGCAGTCGGGAGATCTATGGCTACACCTTC.

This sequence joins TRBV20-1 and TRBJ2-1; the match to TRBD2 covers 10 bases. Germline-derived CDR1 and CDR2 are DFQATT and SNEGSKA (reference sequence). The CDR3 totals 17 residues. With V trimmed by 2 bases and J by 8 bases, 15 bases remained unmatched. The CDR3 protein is CSARPLRLAGVVHEQFF. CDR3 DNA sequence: TGCAGTGCTAGACCCCTGAGGCTAGCGGGAGTGGTACATGAGCAGTTCTTC.

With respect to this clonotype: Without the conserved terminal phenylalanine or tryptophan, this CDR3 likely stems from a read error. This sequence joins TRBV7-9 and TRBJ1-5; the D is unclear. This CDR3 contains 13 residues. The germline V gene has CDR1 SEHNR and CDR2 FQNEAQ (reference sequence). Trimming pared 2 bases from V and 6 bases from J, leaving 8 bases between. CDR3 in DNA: TGTGCCAGCAGCTTAAACAGCCTTCAGCCCCAGCATCTT. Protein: CASSLNSLQPQHL.

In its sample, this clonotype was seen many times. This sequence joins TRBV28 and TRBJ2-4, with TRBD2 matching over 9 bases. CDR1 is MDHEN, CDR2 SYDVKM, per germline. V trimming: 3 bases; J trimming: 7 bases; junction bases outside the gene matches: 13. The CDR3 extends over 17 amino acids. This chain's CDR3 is CASSFLVWGRGGNIQYF. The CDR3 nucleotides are TGTGCCAGCAGTTTTCTCGTATGGGGGCGGGGGGGGAACATTCAGTACTTC.

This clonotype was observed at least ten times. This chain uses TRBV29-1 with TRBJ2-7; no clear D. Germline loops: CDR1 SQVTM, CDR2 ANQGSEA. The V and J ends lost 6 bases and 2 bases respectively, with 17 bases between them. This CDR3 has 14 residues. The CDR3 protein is CSVTLPRGPYEQYF. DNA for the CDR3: TGCAGCGTCACCCTCCCACGTGGGCCCTACGAGCAGTACTTC.

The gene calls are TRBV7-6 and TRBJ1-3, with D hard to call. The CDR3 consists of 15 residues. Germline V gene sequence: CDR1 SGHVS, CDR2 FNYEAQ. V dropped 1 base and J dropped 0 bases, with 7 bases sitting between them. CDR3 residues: CASSLVPGSGNTIYF. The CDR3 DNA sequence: TGTGCCAGCAGCTTAGTGCCAGGCTCTGGAAACACCATATATTTT.

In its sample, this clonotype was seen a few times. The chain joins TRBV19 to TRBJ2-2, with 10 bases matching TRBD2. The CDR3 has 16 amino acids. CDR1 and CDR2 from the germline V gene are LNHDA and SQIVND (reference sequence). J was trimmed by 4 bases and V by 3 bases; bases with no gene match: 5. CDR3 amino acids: CASSIPGLAITGELFF. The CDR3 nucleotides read TGTGCCAGTAGTATTCCGGGACTAGCGATCACCGGGGAGCTGTTTTTT.

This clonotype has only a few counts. For the CDR3, the DNA is TGTGCCAGCAGACCGGGACTAAGGGCCAAAAACATTCAGTACTTC. It specifies CASRPGLRAKNIQYF. The rearrangement links TRBV6-1 to TRBJ2-4, with TRBD2 identical over 7 bases. CDR3 length equals 15 residues. Germline V gene sequence: CDR1 MNHNS, CDR2 SASEGT. The junction had 6 bases not matched to a gene; V was cut back by 6 bases and J by 1 base.

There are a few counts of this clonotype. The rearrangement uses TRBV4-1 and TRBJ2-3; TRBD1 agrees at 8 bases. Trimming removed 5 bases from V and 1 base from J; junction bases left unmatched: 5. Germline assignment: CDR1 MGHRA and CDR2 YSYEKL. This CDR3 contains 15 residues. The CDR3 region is CASSLSGQGTDTQYF. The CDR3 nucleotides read TGCGCCAGCAGCTTGTCGGGACAGGGCACAGATACGCAGTATTTT.

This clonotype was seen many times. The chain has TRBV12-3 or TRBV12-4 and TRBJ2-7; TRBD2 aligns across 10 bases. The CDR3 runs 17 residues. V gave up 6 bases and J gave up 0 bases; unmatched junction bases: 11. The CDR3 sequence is CASSADIAGGRSYEQYF. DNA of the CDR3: TGTGCCAGCAGCGCTGATATAGCGGGAGGACGCTCCTACGAGCAGTACTTC.

The CDR3 reads CASSPFRGGPTEAFF. Here the CDR3 DNA reads TGTGCCAGCAGCCCGTTTAGGGGGGGGCCTACTGAAGCTTTCTTT. V usage is TRBV3-1 and J usage is TRBJ1-1; tentative D call: TRBD1 (6 bases). Germline CDR1 is LGHDT and CDR2 is YNNKEL (reference sequence). Between the trimmed V and J ends, which lost 4 bases and 5 bases, there was a span of 17 bases. CDR3 size: 15 residues. The whole variable domain, remainder taken from reference TRBV3-1 and TRBJ1-1, is DTAVSQTPKYLVTQMGNDKSIKCEQNLGHDTMYWYKQDSKKFLKIMFSYNNKELIINETVPNRFSPKSPDKAHLNLHINSLELGDSAVYFCASSPFRGGPTEAFFGQGTRLTVV.

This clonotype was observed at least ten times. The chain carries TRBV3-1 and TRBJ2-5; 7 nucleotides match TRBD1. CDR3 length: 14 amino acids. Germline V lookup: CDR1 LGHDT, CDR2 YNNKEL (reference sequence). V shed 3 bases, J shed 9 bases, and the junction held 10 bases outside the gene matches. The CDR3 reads CASSQGDRPRAQYF. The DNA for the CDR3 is TGTGCCAGCAGCCAGGGGGACAGACCCCGCGCCCAGTACTTC.

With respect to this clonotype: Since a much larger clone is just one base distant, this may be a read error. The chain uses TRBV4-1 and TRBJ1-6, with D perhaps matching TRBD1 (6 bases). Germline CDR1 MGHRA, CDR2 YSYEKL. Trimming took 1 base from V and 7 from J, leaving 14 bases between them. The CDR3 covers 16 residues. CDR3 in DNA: TGCGCCAGCAGCCAAGCTTTAAGCAGGGGCAATTCACCCCTCCACTTT. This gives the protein CASSQALSRGNSPLHF.

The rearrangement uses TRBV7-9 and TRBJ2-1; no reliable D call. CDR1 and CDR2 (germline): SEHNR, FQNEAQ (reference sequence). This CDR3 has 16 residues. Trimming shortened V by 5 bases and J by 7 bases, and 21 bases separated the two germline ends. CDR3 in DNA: TGTGCCAGCAGCCTTGGGCGAGTAACAATCACGAATGAGCAGTTCTTC. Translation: CASSLGRVTITNEQFF.

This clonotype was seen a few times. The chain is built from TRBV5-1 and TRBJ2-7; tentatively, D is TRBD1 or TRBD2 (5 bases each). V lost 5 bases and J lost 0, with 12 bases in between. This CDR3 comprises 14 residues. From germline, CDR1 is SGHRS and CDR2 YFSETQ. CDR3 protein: CASSYGTLSYEQYF. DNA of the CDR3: TGCGCCAGCAGTTACGGGACCCTCTCCTACGAGCAGTACTTC.

The CDR3 sequence is CASSPTSGSEQFF. In nucleotides, the CDR3 is TGTGCCAGCTCACCAACTAGCGGGTCTGAGCAGTTCTTC. The J gene is TRBJ2-1, the V gene TRBV18; the match to TRBD2 covers 9 bases. Germline lookup yields CDR1 KGHSH and CDR2 LQKENI. The J segment lost 9 bases and the V segment lost 2 bases, leaving 2 bases of the junction unmatched. This CDR3 comprises 13 residues.

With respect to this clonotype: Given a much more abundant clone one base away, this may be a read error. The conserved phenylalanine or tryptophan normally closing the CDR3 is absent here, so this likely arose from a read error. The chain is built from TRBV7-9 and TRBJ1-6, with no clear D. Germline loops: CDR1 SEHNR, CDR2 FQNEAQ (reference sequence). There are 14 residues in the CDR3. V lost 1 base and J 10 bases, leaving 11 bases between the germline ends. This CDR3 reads CASSLVSGSSPLHL. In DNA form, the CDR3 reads TGTGCCAGCAGCTTAGTGAGCGGGAGCTCACCCCTCCACCTT.

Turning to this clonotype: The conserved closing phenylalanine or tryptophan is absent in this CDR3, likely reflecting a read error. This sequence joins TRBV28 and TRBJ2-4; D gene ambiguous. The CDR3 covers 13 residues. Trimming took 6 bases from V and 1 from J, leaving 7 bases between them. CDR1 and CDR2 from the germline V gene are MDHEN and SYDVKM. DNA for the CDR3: TGTGCCAGCAGACCTCGGGCCAAAAACATTCAGTACCTC. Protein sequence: CASRPRAKNIQYL.

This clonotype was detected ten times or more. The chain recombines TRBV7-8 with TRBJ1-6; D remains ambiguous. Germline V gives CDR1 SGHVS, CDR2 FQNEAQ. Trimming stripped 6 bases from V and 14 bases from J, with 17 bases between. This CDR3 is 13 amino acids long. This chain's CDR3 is CASRKDVSGTLHF. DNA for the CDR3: TGTGCCAGCAGAAAGGACGTATCCGGCACCCTCCACTTT.

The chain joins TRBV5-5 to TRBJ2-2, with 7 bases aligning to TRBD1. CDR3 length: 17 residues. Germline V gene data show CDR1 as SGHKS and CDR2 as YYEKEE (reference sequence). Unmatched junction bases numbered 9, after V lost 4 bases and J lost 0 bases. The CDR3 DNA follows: TGTGCCAGCAGCCCGAGGCTCCAGGGGGCGAACACCGGGGAGCTGTTTTTT. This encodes CASSPRLQGANTGELFF.

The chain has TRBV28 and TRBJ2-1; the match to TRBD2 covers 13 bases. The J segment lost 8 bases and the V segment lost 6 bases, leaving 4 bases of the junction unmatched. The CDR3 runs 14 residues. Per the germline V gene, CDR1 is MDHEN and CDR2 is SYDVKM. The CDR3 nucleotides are TGTGCCAGCAGACTAGCGGGAGGGCCTGATGAGCAGTTCTTC. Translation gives CASRLAGGPDEQFF. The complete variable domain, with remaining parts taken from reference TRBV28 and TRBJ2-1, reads DVKVTQSSRYLVKRTGEKVFLECVQDMDHENMFWYRQDPGLGLRLIYFSYDVKMKEKGDIPEGYSVSREKKERFSLILESASTNQTSMYLCASRLAGGPDEQFFGPGTRLTVL.

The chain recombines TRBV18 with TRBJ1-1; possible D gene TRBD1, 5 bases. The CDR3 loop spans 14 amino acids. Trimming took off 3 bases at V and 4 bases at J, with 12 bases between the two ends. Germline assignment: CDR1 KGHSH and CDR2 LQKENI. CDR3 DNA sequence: TGTGCCAGCTCACCCCTAAGGCAGGGCACTGAAGCTTTCTTT. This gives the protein CASSPLRQGTEAFF.